These 27 T cell receptor beta chains were sequenced from one sample in a study of T cells in narcolepsy. Assay used: immunoSEQ multiplex PCR; TCRdb lists only in-frame clones, some missing. The sample contains around 18,000 clones, over 55% of which appear only once. Source material: CD45RA- memory CD8+ T cells from PBMCs. The receptor set was obtained from a human donor with narcolepsy.

The chain has TRBV25-1 and TRBJ1-2; tentatively, D is TRBD1 (5 bases). Germline CDR1 reads MGHDK; CDR2 reads SYGVNS. V was shortened by 1 base and J by 7 bases, with 16 bases between the two germline ends. This CDR3 is built from 15 residues. CDR3 residues: CASSESGREVPGYTF. Here the CDR3 DNA reads TGTGCCAGCAGTGAATCCGGCAGGGAGGTCCCTGGCTACACCTTC.

With respect to this clone: A junction end diverges from the germline sequence, so it may reflect a read error. This chain links TRBV5-1 with TRBJ1-1; D is unresolved. CDR1 is SGHRS, CDR2 YFSETQ, per germline. This CDR3 is built from 14 residues. CDR3 sequence (DNA): TGTGCCAGCAGCTGGGCCGGGATGAACACTGAAGCTTTCTTT. This translates into CASSWAGMNTEAFF.

V and J are TRBV5-6 and TRBJ1-1, with unresolved D. The CDR3 runs 14 residues. Germline V gives CDR1 SGHDT, CDR2 YYEEEE. The V gene lost 5 bases and the J gene lost 1 base, with 12 bases spanning the gap. This chain's CDR3 is CASSPGLTNTEAFF. DNA of the CDR3: TGTGCCAGCAGTCCTGGACTGACGAACACTGAAGCTTTCTTT.

This chain joins TRBV7-9 and TRBJ1-4; a weak D match, TRBD1 (6 bases). With 5 bases removed from V and 6 bases from J, the gap between germline ends came to 19 bases. From germline, CDR1 is SEHNR and CDR2 FQNEAQ (reference sequence). This CDR3 has 16 residues. CDR3 region: CASSHRGGGAYEKLFF. Written as DNA, the CDR3 is TGTGCCAGCAGCCATAGAGGCGGGGGCGCTTATGAAAAACTGTTTTTT.

Only a few counts were recorded for this clone. The chain has TRBV19 and TRBJ1-2; the match to TRBD1 covers 10 bases. The germline V gene encodes CDR1 LNHDA and CDR2 SQIVND (reference sequence). This CDR3 contains 13 residues. V shed 7 bases and J 6 bases; nucleotides not matched to a gene: 5. For the CDR3, the DNA is TGTGCCAGTACCCCAGGACAGGGGGATGGCTACACCTTC. This encodes CASTPGQGDGYTF.

With regard to this clone: Germline and junction disagree at one end, which may indicate a read error. V usage is TRBV5-1 and J usage is TRBJ2-7; D call uncertain. CDR3 length: 14 amino acids. Germline-derived CDR1 and CDR2 are SGHRS and YFSETQ. CDR3 bases: TGCGCCAACAGCTTTGTAGGGCCCTCCTACGAGCAGTACTTC. Amino acid sequence: CANSFVGPSYEQYF.

The chain combines TRBV10-3 with TRBJ1-4; D ambiguous. From germline, CDR1 is ENHRY and CDR2 SYGVKD. V was pared by 2 bases and J by 1 base, with 14 bases between. This CDR3 spans 17 amino acids. The CDR3 region has the DNA TGTGCCATCAGTGAGGACAAACAGTACGAAACTAATGAAAAACTGTTTTTT. Residues: CAISEDKQYETNEKLFF.

This clone was observed a single time. This chain joins TRBV27 and TRBJ2-5; a weak D match, TRBD1 (5 bases). TRBJ2-7 matches the DNA end more closely, so the J call is doubtful. The germline CDR1 and CDR2 sequences are MNHEY and SMNVEV (reference sequence). There are 13 residues in the CDR3. In nucleotides, the CDR3 is TGTGCCAGCAGTTTAGCAGGGTTAAACGAGCAGTACTTC. Its protein is CASSLAGLNEQYF.

About this clone itself: One junction end disagrees with the germline gene, perhaps due to a read error. V usage is TRBV9 and J usage is TRBJ2-7; the D is unclear. Germline CDR1 is SGDLS and CDR2 is YYNGEE. This CDR3 contains 14 residues. CDR3 sequence (DNA): TGTGCCAGCAGCGTAGAGGTGTGGTCCTACGAGCAGTGCTTC. This codes for CASSVEVWSYEQCF.

In its sample, this clone was seen a few times. The J gene is TRBJ2-5, the V gene TRBV19; 9 bases line up with TRBD1. Germline-derived CDR1 and CDR2 are LNHDA and SQIVND (reference sequence). CDR3 length equals 16 residues. J lost 3 bases, V lost 3 bases, and 8 bases had no gene match. As DNA, the CDR3 is TGTGCCAGTAGTATTAGAGGCAGACAGGGGGAAGAGACCCAGTACTTC. This sequence encodes CASSIRGRQGEETQYF.

Within the sample, this clone is medium-sized. This chain links TRBV28 with TRBJ1-4; the D gene is possibly TRBD1 (5 bases). The CDR3 is made up of 16 amino acids. CDR1 is MDHEN and CDR2 is SYDVKM in the germline V gene. Between the trimmed V and J ends, which lost 2 bases and 3 bases, there was a span of 13 bases. The CDR3 DNA reads TGTGCCAGCAGTTTACCTACAGGAACACCTAATGAAAAACTGTTTTTT. It yields the protein CASSLPTGTPNEKLFF.

This chain links TRBV7-8 with TRBJ2-7; TRBD2 is a possible D gene (6 bases). The CDR3 runs 22 residues. Germline CDR1 is SGHVS and CDR2 is FQNEAQ. Between the trimmed V and J ends, which lost 5 bases and 1 base, there was a span of 36 bases. CDR3 in DNA: TGTGCCAGCAGCCCGTCGTACGAGGAAACCGGGACTCTTAACGATTTGTCCTACGAGCAGTACTTC. Encoded protein: CASSPSYEETGTLNDLSYEQYF.

This clone was seen only once. The chain uses TRBV22-1 and TRBJ1-2. TRBV22-1 is flagged as a pseudogene. CDR3 length: 17 amino acids. The CDR3 nucleotides read TGTCCTGGGAGCAGTAGCGGAAAGCGAGAAAGAACCTATGGCTACACCTTC. This translates into CPGSSSGKRERTYGYTF.

The rearrangement uses TRBV9 and TRBJ2-2; D uncertain. Trimming removed 7 bases from V and 3 bases from J, with 10 bases in between. Germline-derived CDR1 and CDR2 are SGDLS and YYNGEE. CDR3 length equals 13 residues. The CDR3 reads CASEWGDTGELFF. The CDR3 bases are TGTGCCAGCGAATGGGGTGACACCGGGGAGCTGTTTTTT.

The rearrangement joins TRBV6-5 to TRBJ1-2, with D unclear. The CDR3 covers 13 residues. Trimming cost V 0 bases and J 7 bases, with 9 bases left between them. Germline CDR1 and CDR2: MNHEY and SVGAGI. The CDR3 coding sequence is TGTGCCAGCAGTTACTCGGAGAGGGCTGGCTACACCTTC. Residues: CASSYSERAGYTF.

V gene TRBV2 combines with J gene TRBJ2-3, with TRBD1 matching over 10 bases. The CDR3 extends over 15 amino acids. Germline lookup yields CDR1 SNHLY and CDR2 FYNNEI. The trim removed 5 bases at V and 3 bases at J, leaving 5 bases unmatched. CDR3 in amino acids: CASSLWDRGTDTQYF. CDR3 nucleotide sequence: TGTGCCAGCAGTTTATGGGACAGGGGTACAGATACGCAGTATTTT.

The chain links TRBV5-1 to TRBJ2-5; TRBD2 matches at 10 bases. Germline CDR1 SGHRS, CDR2 YFSETQ. This CDR3 has 16 amino acids. The V gene end was trimmed by 0 bases and the J gene end by 1 base; junction bases not matched to a gene: 3. The CDR3 DNA sequence: TGCGCCAGCAGCTTGGGGCTAGCGGGAGTCCAAGAGACCCAGTACTTC. Amino acids: CASSLGLAGVQETQYF.

Regarding this clone: Germline is not matched at one junction end, which may reflect a read error. Other DNA sequences from this sample encode an identical CDR3 as well. The chain has TRBV6-5 and TRBJ1-2; TRBD1 aligns across 8 bases. The germline CDR1 and CDR2 sequences are MNHEY and SVGAGI. The CDR3 is 16 residues long. The CDR3 coding sequence is TGTGCCAGCAGTTACTTAGACTGGACAGGGAACTATGGCTACACCTTT. Residues: CASSYLDWTGNYGYTF.

This clone was observed a handful of times. This sample includes further DNA sequences coding for the same CDR3. This chain connects TRBV7-9 to TRBJ1-5; a possible D gene is TRBD1 (6 bases). There are 16 residues in the CDR3. With 5 bases removed from V and 0 bases from J, the gap between germline ends came to 14 bases. Germline V gene sequence: CDR1 SEHNR, CDR2 FQNEAQ (reference sequence). In nucleotides, the CDR3 is TGTGCCAGCAGCCCTGGTCAGGGGCCTAGCAATCAGCCCCAGCATTTT. It yields the protein CASSPGQGPSNQPQHF.

This clone was picked up a small number of times. The chain links TRBV2 to TRBJ1-2; D unclear. The V gene's germline CDR1 is SNHLY and CDR2 FYNNEI. The CDR3 length is 11 residues. V was shortened by 7 bases and J by 2 bases, with 5 bases between the two germline ends. DNA for the CDR3: TGTGCCAGCATGGAGAACTATGGCTACACCTTC. Its protein product is CASMENYGYTF.

This clone turned up a few times. The chain carries TRBV7-3 and TRBJ2-2, with 8 nucleotides matching TRBD2. V lost 5 bases to trimming and J lost 7 bases; unmatched junction nucleotides: 6. The CDR3 is 14 amino acids. From germline, CDR1 is SGHTA and CDR2 FQGTGA. Here the CDR3 reads CASSPGGAHGELFF. The DNA of the CDR3 is TGTGCCAGCAGCCCGGGGGGGGCCCACGGGGAGCTGTTTTTT. Full variable domain (rest looked up from reference TRBV7-3 and TRBJ2-2): GAGVSQTPSNKVTEKGKYVELRCDPISGHTALYWYRQSLGQGPEFLIYFQGTGAADDSGLPNDRFFAVRPEGSVSTLKIQRTERGDSAVYLCASSPGGAHGELFFGEGSRLTVL.

The chain uses TRBV5-5 and TRBJ2-3; TRBD1 might be the D (5 bases). CDR1 is SGHKS and CDR2 is YYEKEE in the germline V gene (reference sequence). The CDR3 is 13 residues long. Between the trimmed V and J ends, which lost 3 bases and 5 bases, there was a span of 10 bases. DNA of the CDR3: TGTGCCAGCAGCTGGGGCGTCGAAGATACGCAGTATTTT. Translation: CASSWGVEDTQYF.

The CDR3 coding sequence is TGCAGCGCCCCCAACCCGGACAGGGGAGATAATGAGCAGTTCTTC. Translated: CSAPNPDRGDNEQFF. The chain carries TRBV29-1 and TRBJ2-1; 9 bases line up with TRBD1. Trimming at V came to 7 bases and at J to 7 bases, leaving 14 bases not matched to a gene. The CDR3 runs 15 residues. In germline, CDR1 is SQVTM, CDR2 ANQGSEA.

The rearrangement joins TRBV7-3 to TRBJ2-5; possible D gene TRBD2, 5 bases. The V and J ends lost 5 bases and 1 base respectively, with 14 bases between them. The CDR3 has 15 amino acids. The germline V gene has CDR1 SGHTA and CDR2 FQGTGA. The CDR3 here is CASSRTFFPQETQYF. Here the CDR3 DNA reads TGTGCCAGCAGCCGGACTTTTTTCCCCCAAGAGACCCAGTACTTC.

The V call is TRBV5-4, the J call TRBJ2-5; D gene ambiguous. Germline V CDR1 and CDR2: SGHNT, YYREEE (reference sequence). Trimming cost V 5 bases and J 1 base, with 12 bases left between them. This CDR3 spans 14 amino acids. The CDR3 nucleotides read TGTGCCAGCAGTCCTCAGGCGTTCCAAGAGACCCAGTACTTC. Protein: CASSPQAFQETQYF.

This clone was seen a single time. The V and J genes are TRBV5-5 and TRBJ1-3; D uncertain. Trimming left V 1 base short and J 1 base short, with 6 bases between. Germline V gives CDR1 SGHKS, CDR2 YYEKEE (reference sequence). The CDR3 runs 14 residues. The CDR3 loop is CASSLSTSGNTIYF. The DNA for the CDR3 is TGTGCCAGCAGCTTGTCGACATCTGGAAACACCATATATTTT.

CDR3 sequence (DNA): TGTGCCAGCAGCGTAGTCCCGCAGGACTATGAAGCTTTCTTT. As protein: CASSVVPQDYEAFF. The V call is TRBV9, the J call TRBJ1-1; D uncertain. The V end was cut by 0 bases, the J end by 7 bases, with 13 bases between. This CDR3 is built from 14 residues. In germline, CDR1 is SGDLS, CDR2 YYNGEE. The full variable domain, in which reference TRBV9 and TRBJ1-1 provide the parts outside the CDR3, is DSGVTQTPKHLITATGQRVTLRCSPRSGDLSVYWYQQSLDQGLQFLIQYYNGEERAKGNILERFSAQQFPDLHSELNLSSLELGDSALYFCASSVVPQDYEAFFGQGTRLTVV.